The clone carrying this T cell receptor beta chain was counted at least ten times. The antigen is not known. The record originates from a study of CD8 T cells in ankylosing spondylitis. Broader study findings: There was reportedly significant enrichment of clones that were disease-linked in matched ankylosing spondylitis synovial fluid. Disease-linked clones bore a CD8+ phenotype, appearing relatively rarely in peripheral blood. A TCR beta motif of eight highly homologous variants appeared characteristic of ankylosing spondylitis blood.

TCRdb reanalysed the 5' RACE reads using MiXCR and keeps one entry per CDR3 protein. The top ten clones hold almost 30% of a sample with 150,000 to 200,000 distinct CDR3 sequences, more than 9% of them seen once. The receptor's source is a male donor with ankylosing spondylitis or in good health (not recorded which). The sequenced material came from blood, either unsorted or a sorted T cell fraction (not recorded which).

CDR3 loop: CATSMAGNTQYF. CDR3 sequence (DNA): TGTGCCACCAGCATGGCAGGGAATACGCAGTATTTT. The rearrangement links TRBV15 to TRBJ2-3, with TRBD1 as a possible D gene (5 bases). V was trimmed by 4 bases and J by 7 bases, leaving 9 bases between them. Per the germline V gene, CDR1 is LNHNV and CDR2 is YYDKDF (reference sequence). CDR3 length: 12 residues. Using reference TRBV15 and TRBJ2-3 for the parts outside the CDR3, the full variable domain is DAMVIQNPRYQVTQFGKPVTLSCSQTLNHNVMYWYQQKSSQAPKLLFHYYDKDFNNEADTPDNFQSRRPNTSFCFLDIRSPGLGDTAMYLCATSMAGNTQYFGPGTRLTVL.